Each of the 32 T cell receptor beta chains below was sequenced from the same sample in a study of CD8 T cells in Susac syndrome. cDNA came from about 0.46 to 1 ug RNA primed by random hexamers. TCRdb fed the immunoSEQ multiplex PCR reads into MiXCR, producing one record per CDR3 protein. The data show fewer than 85,000 distinct CDR3 sequences, less than 95% seen once. Sequencing input: CD8+ T cells from PBMCs. These receptors were collected from a human donor with multiple sclerosis.

This clonotype was found once. The genes are TRBV11-2 and TRBJ2-7, with D perhaps TRBD2 (5 bases). The V end lost 5 bases, the J end lost 1 base, and 12 bases lay between the germline ends. Germline V gene data show CDR1 as SGHAT and CDR2 as FQNNGV. This CDR3 comprises 14 residues. The CDR3 DNA sequence: TGTGCCAGCAGCCCACCGGACTTTTCCTACGAGCAGTACTTC. It yields the protein CASSPPDFSYEQYF.

The V gene is TRBV9, the J gene TRBJ2-6; D is undetermined. CDR1 SGDLS and CDR2 YYNGEE come from the germline V gene. This CDR3 is built from 18 residues. Between the trimmed V and J ends, which lost 0 bases and 1 base, there was a span of 14 bases. Written as DNA, the CDR3 is TGTGCCAGCAGCGTAGACCCCCAGAAAGTATCTGGGGCCAACGTCCTGACTTTC. Protein sequence: CASSVDPQKVSGANVLTF. The whole variable domain, filled in from reference TRBV9 and TRBJ2-6, reads DSGVTQTPKHLITATGQRVTLRCSPRSGDLSVYWYQQSLDQGLQFLIQYYNGEERAKGNILERFSAQQFPDLHSELNLSSLELGDSALYFCASSVDPQKVSGANVLTFGAGSRLTVL.

This chain uses TRBV3-1 with TRBJ1-2; D is undetermined. Between the trimmed V and J ends, which lost 4 bases and 6 bases, there was a span of 27 bases. The CDR3 runs 18 residues. Germline loops: CDR1 LGHDT, CDR2 YNNKEL (reference sequence). DNA for the CDR3: TGTGCCAGCAGCCCTAACCCGGGCCAAAGCCCTGAACCCCATGGCTACACCTTC. Its protein is CASSPNPGQSPEPHGYTF.

The chain couples TRBV2 to TRBJ2-1; 11 bases align to TRBD2. The CDR3 has 15 residues. With V trimmed by 5 bases and J by 4 bases, 4 bases remained unmatched. Germline V gene sequence: CDR1 SNHLY, CDR2 FYNNEI. CDR3 bases: TGTGCCAGCAGTTCGACTAGCGGGACGTACAATGAGCAGTTCTTC. It is translated as CASSSTSGTYNEQFF.

This chain connects TRBV25-1 to TRBJ1-2; 8 bases are a match to TRBD1. Germline lookup yields CDR1 MGHDK and CDR2 SYGVNS. Losses at the gene ends were 10 bases for V and 7 bases for J; bases not matched to a gene: 5. The CDR3 loop spans 11 amino acids. The CDR3 region has the DNA TGTGCCACCTCTACAGGGGGTGGCTACACCTTC. Its translation: CATSTGGGYTF.

The V call is TRBV30, the J call TRBJ1-2, with a weak D call TRBD1 (5 bases). The CDR3 is 12 amino acids. Germline values: CDR1 GTSNPN, CDR2 SVGIG (reference sequence). V dropped 0 bases and J dropped 4 bases, with 6 bases sitting between them. CDR3 DNA: TGTGCCTGGAGTGTGGGGCTCTATGGCTACACCTTC. Translated: CAWSVGLYGYTF.

This rearrangement joins TRBV19 to TRBJ2-4; 8 bases line up with TRBD1. CDR3 length: 16 residues. Germline lookup yields CDR1 LNHDA and CDR2 SQIVND (reference sequence). The V and J ends lost 0 bases and 0 bases, in that order; junction bases with no gene match: 1. As DNA, the CDR3 is TGTGCCAGTAGTATAGAGGACAGGGAAGCCAAAAACATTCAGTACTTC. This codes for CASSIEDREAKNIQYF.

This chain links TRBV4-1 with TRBJ1-1; 9 bases are shared with TRBD1. In germline, CDR1 is MGHRA, CDR2 YSYEKL. The CDR3 is made up of 15 amino acids. V was pared by 0 bases and J by 6 bases, with 5 bases of the junction left unmatched. The CDR3 sequence is CASSQDGTGRAEAFF. The DNA of the CDR3 is TGCGCCAGCAGCCAAGATGGGACAGGGAGGGCTGAAGCTTTCTTT.

This chain connects TRBV4-1 to TRBJ1-2, with D unclear. Germline CDR1 MGHRA, CDR2 YSYEKL. V dropped 0 bases and J dropped 2 bases, with 4 bases sitting between them. CDR3 size: 13 residues. The chain's CDR3 is CASSQELNYGYTF. CDR3 DNA: TGCGCCAGCAGCCAAGAGTTGAACTATGGCTACACCTTC.

V and J are TRBV7-9 and TRBJ1-1; D is undetermined. CDR1 and CDR2 (germline): SEHNR, FQNEAQ (reference sequence). Between the trimmed V and J ends, which lost 6 bases and 1 base, there was a span of 3 bases. The CDR3 consists of 11 residues. The CDR3 DNA reads as TGTGCCAGCAGTCAGAACACTGAAGCTTTCTTT. It translates to CASSQNTEAFF.

The V call is TRBV4-2, the J call TRBJ1-1; tentatively, D is TRBD1 (6 bases). Per the germline V gene, CDR1 is LGHNA and CDR2 is YNFKEQ. V lost 0 bases, J lost 8 bases, and 19 bases lay in between. The CDR3 loop spans 16 amino acids. The CDR3 reads CASSQDGIQGKGEAFF. The CDR3 DNA is TGTGCCAGCAGCCAAGATGGTATACAGGGAAAGGGGGAAGCTTTCTTT.

The genes are TRBV7-6 and TRBJ2-2; 9 bases align to TRBD2. The CDR3 runs to 18 residues. After removal of 1 base from V and 2 bases from J, the junction contained 8 bases not matched to a gene. The germline V gene has CDR1 SGHVS and CDR2 FNYEAQ. The CDR3 coding sequence is TGTGCCAGCAGCTTAGGGGCTAGCGGGATAATTAACACCGGGGAGCTGTTTTTT. Amino acid sequence: CASSLGASGIINTGELFF.

The chain uses TRBV2 and TRBJ2-5, with TRBD2 as a possible D gene (6 bases). This CDR3 spans 14 amino acids. Trimming removed 3 bases at V and 5 bases at J, with 13 bases between. Germline V gene data show CDR1 as SNHLY and CDR2 as FYNNEI. The CDR3 nucleotides read TGTGCCAGCAGTGAGTGGAGGGAGGAGGAGACCCAGTACTTC. This translates into CASSEWREEETQYF.

This chain connects TRBV6-1 to TRBJ2-5; 9 bases map to TRBD1. Germline lookup yields CDR1 MNHNS and CDR2 SASEGT. V lost 5 bases, J lost 2 bases, and 9 bases stayed unmatched. The CDR3 covers 16 residues. The CDR3 region has the DNA TGTGCCAGCAGTAAGCTCCGGGACAGGGCTCAAGAGACCCAGTACTTC. It codes for CASSKLRDRAQETQYF.

The rearrangement links TRBV7-9 to TRBJ1-4, with 10 bases identical to TRBD1. CDR1 and CDR2 from the germline V gene are SEHNR and FQNEAQ (reference sequence). V gave up 4 bases and J gave up 3 bases; unmatched junction bases: 5. The CDR3 is 16 amino acids. The CDR3 reads CASSSDRGFPNEKLFF. As DNA, the CDR3 is TGTGCCAGCAGCTCGGACAGGGGGTTTCCTAATGAAAAACTGTTTTTT.

The V and J genes are TRBV6-2 or TRBV6-3 and TRBJ1-2; weak D call: TRBD1 (6 bases). V was cut by 6 bases and J by 2 bases, with 13 bases left in between. Germline CDR1 reads MNHEY; CDR2 reads SVGEGT. CDR3 size: 14 residues. The DNA of the CDR3 is TGTGCCAGCAGCGGGGACACTTTCAACTATGGCTACACCTTC. Residues: CASSGDTFNYGYTF.

The rearrangement joins TRBV9 to TRBJ2-3, with 7 bases matching TRBD1. J gave up 1 base and V 4 bases, and 6 bases lay outside the gene matches. Germline lookup yields CDR1 SGDLS and CDR2 YYNGEE. The CDR3 has 15 amino acids. CDR3 region: CASSPLRGRTDTQYF. The CDR3, as DNA: TGTGCCAGCAGCCCCCTGAGGGGGCGCACAGATACGCAGTATTTT.

This clonotype was detected only once. This chain links TRBV25-1 with TRBJ2-5; 8 bases line up with TRBD2. The ends lost 1 base at V and 5 bases at J; junction bases unmatched: 6. The germline gives CDR1 MGHDK, CDR2 SYGVNS. This CDR3 is built from 15 residues. The CDR3 coding sequence is TGTGCCAGCAGTGAATCGGGAGGGTCTGGGGAGACCCAGTACTTC. Its translation: CASSESGGSGETQYF.

This clonotype was detected a few times. The chain joins TRBV6-2 or TRBV6-3 to TRBJ1-1; D ambiguous. V was pared by 5 bases and J by 0 bases, with 4 bases between. The CDR3 contains 12 residues. CDR1 MNHEY and CDR2 SVGEGT come from the germline V gene. In nucleotides, the CDR3 is TGTGCCAGCAGTCTCATGAACACTGAAGCTTTCTTT. Protein: CASSLMNTEAFF.

This rearrangement joins TRBV19 to TRBJ1-6, with a possible D match to TRBD1 (5 bases). Trimming removed 9 bases at V and 7 bases at J, with 19 bases between. The germline V gene encodes CDR1 LNHDA and CDR2 SQIVND (reference sequence). The CDR3 spans 15 residues. The CDR3, as DNA: TGTGCCAGCACCCTGGAGGGACTGATCAATTCACCCCTCCACTTT. This gives the protein CASTLEGLINSPLHF.

The J gene is TRBJ2-1, the V gene TRBV27, with D possibly called TRBD1 or TRBD2 (5 bases each). CDR3 length equals 19 residues. CDR1 and CDR2 from the germline V gene are MNHEY and SMNVEV (reference sequence). Trimming shortened V by 2 bases and J by 9 bases, and 29 bases separated the two germline ends. The CDR3 here is CASSLAQGIDWLSGIEQFF. The CDR3 bases are TGTGCCAGCAGTTTAGCGCAGGGAATTGACTGGTTAAGCGGCATTGAGCAGTTCTTC.

The chain links TRBV29-1 to TRBJ1-2; TRBD1 might be the D (6 bases). Looked up from germline, CDR1 is SQVTM and CDR2 is ANQGSEA. The CDR3 length is 12 residues. V lost 7 bases to trimming and J lost 8 bases, with 17 bases between them. The CDR3 protein is CSASVGGKGYTF. The CDR3 nucleotides are TGCAGCGCCTCGGTAGGGGGGAAGGGCTACACCTTC.

This clonotype appeared once. This chain connects TRBV6-1 to TRBJ2-7; D not certain. The CDR3 runs to 11 residues. Trimming shortened V by 8 bases and J by 3 bases, and 8 bases separated the two germline ends. The germline V gene has CDR1 MNHNS and CDR2 SASEGT. The CDR3: CASDNGYEQYF. CDR3 DNA sequence: TGTGCCAGCGATAACGGCTACGAGCAGTACTTC.

This chain joins TRBV6-5 and TRBJ2-7; 7 nucleotides match TRBD1. CDR3 length: 14 amino acids. J gave up 4 bases and V 4 bases, and 7 bases lay outside the gene matches. The germline V gene encodes CDR1 MNHEY and CDR2 SVGAGI. The CDR3: CASSSPGQPYEQYF. DNA for the CDR3: TGTGCCAGCAGTTCCCCGGGACAGCCTTACGAGCAGTACTTC.

This clonotype showed up just once. The J gene is TRBJ1-1, the V gene TRBV12-3 or TRBV12-4; no reliable D call. Between the trimmed V and J ends, which lost 3 bases and 1 base, there was a span of 12 bases. This CDR3 is built from 15 residues. The CDR3 DNA reads TGTGCCAGCAGTTTCCTCCGTATGGAGAACACTGAAGCTTTCTTT. Its protein product is CASSFLRMENTEAFF.

The J gene is TRBJ1-2, the V gene TRBV12-3 or TRBV12-4, with TRBD1 matching 9 bases. V was pared by 7 bases and J by 0 bases, with 6 bases of the junction left unmatched. The CDR3 has 15 amino acids. Here the CDR3 reads CASTAGQGANYGYTF. For the CDR3, the DNA is TGTGCCAGCACCGCGGGACAGGGAGCTAACTATGGCTACACCTTC.

Only a few counts were recorded for this clonotype. This chain links TRBV18 with TRBJ1-1, with D uncertain. Per germline, CDR1 KGHSH and CDR2 LQKENI. V lost 3 bases and J lost 1, with 3 bases in between. The CDR3 runs 12 residues. CDR3 protein: CASSPTNTEAFF. CDR3 bases: TGTGCCAGCTCACCGACGAACACTGAAGCTTTCTTT.

The J gene is TRBJ2-3, the V gene TRBV27; tentative D call: TRBD1 (6 bases). The germline CDR1 and CDR2 sequences are MNHEY and SMNVEV (reference sequence). Between the trimmed V and J ends, which lost 9 bases and 6 bases, there was a span of 22 bases. This CDR3 comprises 15 residues. CDR3 residues: CASTRTVSVQDTQYF. The CDR3 DNA sequence: TGTGCCAGTACCCGGACAGTCTCGGTCCAGGATACGCAGTATTTT.

CDR3 amino acids: CASRPAQTSEGNYGYTF. CDR3 bases: TGCGCCAGCAGACCTGCACAGACTAGTGAAGGGAACTATGGCTACACCTTC. The chain is built from TRBV5-1 and TRBJ1-2; D is unresolved. This CDR3 has 17 amino acids. V lost 5 bases and J 2 bases, leaving 22 bases between the germline ends. Germline V CDR1 and CDR2: SGHRS, YFSETQ.

This chain uses TRBV20-1 with TRBJ2-7; D unclear. Trimming left V 1 base short and J 1 base short, with 8 bases between. The germline CDR1 and CDR2 sequences are DFQATT and SNEGSKA (reference sequence). The CDR3 consists of 13 residues. The CDR3 region has the DNA TGCAGTGCTAGAGGGCGGTGGTCCTACGAGCAGTACTTC. It yields the protein CSARGRWSYEQYF.

The rearrangement links TRBV14 to TRBJ2-5; D perhaps matches TRBD1 (5 bases). The CDR3 has 14 amino acids. Trimming left V 4 bases short and J 2 bases short, with 11 bases between. Germline V gene lookup returns CDR1 SGHDN and CDR2 FVKESK. CDR3 DNA sequence: TGTGCCAGCAGCCTCGAGACAGCGCAAGAGACCCAGTACTTC. This translates into CASSLETAQETQYF.

The rearrangement links TRBV6-2 or TRBV6-3 to TRBJ1-1; no clear D gene. V was pared by 2 bases and J by 5 bases, with 6 bases between. Germline V gene lookup returns CDR1 MNHEY and CDR2 SVGEGT. The CDR3 extends over 12 amino acids. CDR3 DNA sequence: TGTGCCAGCAGTTACCTGGGGACTGAAGCTTTCTTT. It codes for CASSYLGTEAFF.